The clone carrying this TCR beta chain was observed a handful of times. Additional DNA sequences in this sample encode the identical CDR3. Germline CDR1 reads KGHSH; CDR2 reads LQKENI. CDR3 size: 13 residues. V was pared by 2 bases and J by 1 base, with 5 bases between. This specimen comes from a study of chemoradiotherapy in HPV16-positive cancers. Profiling relied on immunoSEQ multiplex PCR, and the TCRdb table lists in-frame clones only, not all of them. Of about 7,600 clones listed, roughly 80% are singletons. The TCR was taken from a human donor with HPV-associated anogenital cancer. The chain combines TRBV18 with TRBJ2-5; either TRBD1 or TRBD2 may supply D (5 bases each). The sample was blood, taken from a patient who underwent chemoradiotherapy. CDR3 nucleotides: TGTGCCAGCTCACCAGGGGGCCAAGAGACCCAGTACTTC. As protein: CASSPGGQETQYF.